This TCR beta chain was profiled in a study of technical replicates of blood from a handful of donors. Germline CDR1 is MNHNS and CDR2 is SASEGT. Trimming shortened V by 1 base and J by 3 bases, and 6 bases separated the two germline ends. The CDR3 extends over 13 amino acids. Data came from immunoSEQ multiplex PCR; TCRdb stores just in-frame clones and leaves some out. The sample carries about 53,000 clones, about 86% recorded once. This chain uses TRBV6-1 with TRBJ1-1; D not certain. The receptor's source is a human donor in good health. Some clones in this sample may be carry-over from other donors' samples. Material for sequencing was PBMCs. CDR3 sequence (DNA): TGTGCCAGCAGTGAAGGGGAGTACACTGAAGCTTTCTTT. The encoded protein is CASSEGEYTEAFF.